The sequence of this T cell receptor (beta chain) was determined in a study of cytomegalovirus exposure and HLA in healthy donors (dated by TCRdb to between 2016 and 2019). As for the study more broadly: An earlier analysis of approximately 640 of the donors reported 250 to 350 Gb of sequence data and 117 million unique TCR beta sequences from 150 million to 200 million T cells. To predict cytomegalovirus infection status, the study combined high-throughput TCR immunosequencing, statistical association of individual TCRs with disease status, and machine learning. Using immunosequencing, the study profiled T cell repertoires from 640 or so subjects and related those repertoires to cytomegalovirus serostatus. Alongside the repertoire data, information on donor age, sex, ethnicity and CMV serostatus was compiled. HLA typing covered class I and class II loci at four-digit resolution. Roughly 5 DR-DQ haplotypes were handled as single units for association and clustering, since linkage in the cohort was strong. To decide whether each TCR beta V gene segment behaved as functional or pseudogenic, an earlier analysis of 587 of the donors relied on high-throughput TCR beta sequencing. A later genetic analysis took genome-wide SNP genotypes for about 65% of the roughly 670 donors and used that subset as a discovery cohort. Among about 410 genotyped donors of the cohort, an average of about 240,000 unique TCR beta nucleotide sequences was sequenced per donor, of which 15% to 20% were non-productive. Roughly 310 gigabases of sequencing data and roughly 90 million unique TCR sequences were included in an early release covering around 600 HLA-typed donors. A separate validation cohort of 100 to 150 different subjects was used in addition to the roughly 720-subject first cohort. The number of donors typed differed by locus, with about 629-640 for A, B, C, DRB1 and DQB1, 522 for DQA1, about 610 for DPA1, and under 490 for DPB1. In the later analysis, no new phenotypic data were used to find candidate immune exposures; instead, reliance was placed on TCR beta sequences and their occurrence across donors. All discovery cohort repertoires had been generated on a single sequencing platform. A later analysis re-analyzed previously published TCR beta repertoires from about 600 donors and added high-resolution HLA genotyping to study TCR occurrence patterns. Among the roughly 380 genotyped donors, around 81% belonged to the genetic ancestry cluster associated with self-reported Caucasian donors. The study was designed to test whether signatures of past pathogen exposure could be identified by cataloging public T cell receptors.

In total, 666 healthy bone marrow donors made up the cohort. All cohort members were sampled while nominally healthy, although unrecorded immune exposures were likely present. The donor tested CMV seronegative, placing the donor among the 350 to 400 seronegative members of the cohort. Each donor provided a peripheral blood sample, and peripheral blood mononuclear cells were used for TCR beta sequencing. Genomic DNA extraction from the blood cell samples was performed with the Qiagen DNeasy Blood Extraction Kit. The library relied on the immunoSEQ multiplex PCR assay. For the multiplex PCR, a mixture combining 60 forward primers for TCR Vbeta segments and 13 reverse primers for TCR Jbeta segments was used. The CDR3 region of rearranged TCR beta genes was amplified from genomic DNA with a multiplex PCR assay. The amplified TCR beta libraries were sequenced on the Illumina HiSeq System as 87-base-pair reads. The paper's processing steps were these. In a later analysis, approximately 74 million unique TCR beta chains were counted across the 666 repertoires, and approximately 11 million of these chains were shared by at least two donors. Raw reads were error-corrected and collapsed into unique sequences by a nearest-neighbor algorithm in which closely related sequences were merged to remove PCR and sequencing errors. V, D and J gene segments were assigned by aligning CDR3 sequences to IMGT reference sequences. For a sequence to be retained, at least a six-nucleotide match to both a V gene segment and a J gene segment was required. Rearrangements were classified as productive when the CDR3 lacked stop codons and remained in frame with V and J, and all other rearrangements were classified as non-productive. CDR3 was defined according to IMGT convention as the region running from the second conserved V-encoded cysteine to the conserved J-encoded phenylalanine. Sequences without an unambiguous match to a single V gene segment were excluded from the earlier analysis of 587 of the donors. An earlier analysis of several hundred of the donors called V segments functional above 56.7% productive rearrangements and segregating when the between-donor standard deviation exceeded 5%. A statistical classification framework was built to diagnose cytomegalovirus status from the catalog of TCR beta chain sequences. V and J gene assignment, in a later analysis, came from comparing TCR nucleotide sequences with IMGT/GENE-DB human TR gene sequences. In a later analysis, CDR3 sequences and most-parsimonious VDJ recombination scenarios were assigned using the TCRdist pipeline. In a later analysis, every TCR beta chain was defined by the combination of its CDR3 amino acid sequence and its V-gene family, and reads without a unique V-gene family were dropped. To address suspected cross-contamination and a sequencing artifact, a later analysis removed several hundred highly shared, low-generation-probability nucleotide sequences. In a later analysis, a clonal expansion index was calculated for each public chain from normalized within-repertoire ranks of inferred template counts. In a later analysis, generation probabilities were computed with a VDJ recombination model fitted to out-of-frame rearrangements, and the resulting probabilities were checked against IGoR. In a later analysis, hypergeometric tests were used to score TCR-TCR, TCR-HLA and TCR-CMV co-occurrence, with a repertoire-size bias correction applied to TCR pairs. A later analysis estimated false discovery rates by permuting HLA or CMV assignments 20 times. A later analysis grouped co-occurring TCRs with DBSCAN, adding TCRdist sequence similarity when clustering within HLA-allele-positive subsets. Repertoires with fewer than 30,000 or more than 120,000 public chains were left out of co-occurrence clustering, as were five repertoires with anomalous nucleotide sharing. Held by TCRdb, this immuneACCESS table contains in-frame sequences only and omits some clones. Under half of the omission traces to an unresolved V gene where checked; the cause of the rest is unknown. V and J calls and clone size are given by that table; D and trimming were obtained from the DNA. Within this sample are some 130,000 clones, with about three quarters of them counted one time only. Roughly 1.5% of the sample is taken by the ten largest.

A note on this clone: The antigen it recognizes is unknown. Within one base of it there is no much larger clone, and no base qualities were kept.

Here is what the overall study found, with its caveats: Presence/absence analyses assumed roughly uniform sequencing depth across donors, an assumption that may not hold. In a later genetic analysis, fewer N-insertions in productive TCRs were reported among donors in an Asian-associated ancestry cluster than the 666-donor mean. At a false discovery rate of 0.05, a later analysis linked some 17,000 TCR beta sequences to specific HLA alleles. Strong co-occurrence of HLA alleles, especially DR and DQ, made assigning TCR associations to individual alleles difficult. Cytomegalovirus status was reported to be diagnosed by the classifier with high specificity and sensitivity in both the original and validation cohorts. A later analysis found that TCR association rates varied across HLA loci, with DRB1 alleles showing the most associated TCRs and HLA-C alleles the fewest. It was suggested by the authors that the approach could potentially be generalized to other disease states and immunological phenotypes. In an earlier analysis of some 540 of the donors, most TCR beta V segments appeared in productive rearrangements about 87% or about 30% of the time, broadly matching IMGT annotations. Across donors, most TCR sequences were observed very rarely, whereas some public TCRs were present in many individuals. A further reported finding was that TCR beta sequences accurately predicted the HLA-A and HLA-B alleles for most subjects in the first cohort. Immune exposure information for the cohort was limited to CMV serostatus. Compared with equally common non-associated chains, HLA-associated TCR beta chains in a later analysis were more clonally expanded and had lower generation probabilities. Because HLA typing was unavailable for some donors at each locus, only the typed subset was used in association tests. A later analysis found that most CMV-associated TCR beta chains appeared HLA-restricted, with HLA associations seemingly driven largely by CMV exposure. An association between a missense DCLRE1C variant and V-gene and J-gene trimming of TCR beta chains was found in a later genetic analysis and replicated in an independent cohort. The study listed 150 to 200 TCR beta chains as associated with cytomegalovirus. Correlated functional status among segregating V segments might reflect linkage disequilibrium, but an unknown experimental factor could not be ruled out. In this cohort, only TCR beta chains were sequenced, and detectable features were limited by the absence of alpha or paired-chain data. In a later analysis, several top co-occurrence clusters were reported to appear linked to parvovirus B19, influenza, CMV and Epstein-Barr virus. The sequencing pipeline was judged likely to have produced a cluster of highly shared sequence variants as a technical artifact. A few of the identified cytomegalovirus-associated TCR beta chains were confirmed in vitro to be specific for cytomegalovirus antigens. About 17 rarely observed V segments, including chromosome 9 orphons, were excluded from the earlier analysis of some 590 of the donors because counts were too low. Some IMGT-functional V segments, including TRBV6-2 and TRBV6-3, could not be told apart with the 87-base-pair reads, so those segments were excluded.

Here V drops 5 bases and J drops 3 bases, and the junction holds 1 base not matched to any gene. Taken from the germline V gene, the CDR1 and CDR2 loops are SNHLY and FYNNEI. The CDR3 starts with the cysteine, ends with the phenylalanine, and has 15 residues. Only the CDR3 DNA is retained, 45 bases long and in frame from the first base. The rearrangement joined TRBV2 to TRBJ2-1, and 13 junction bases match TRBD2. Sequencing was carried out using PBMCs. This receptor was taken from a woman younger than 30 in good health and CMV-seronegative. The CDR3 protein sequence reads: CASSRTSGSYNEQFF. The DNA is TGTGCCAGCAGTCGGACTAGCGGGAGCTACAATGAGCAGTTCTTC.